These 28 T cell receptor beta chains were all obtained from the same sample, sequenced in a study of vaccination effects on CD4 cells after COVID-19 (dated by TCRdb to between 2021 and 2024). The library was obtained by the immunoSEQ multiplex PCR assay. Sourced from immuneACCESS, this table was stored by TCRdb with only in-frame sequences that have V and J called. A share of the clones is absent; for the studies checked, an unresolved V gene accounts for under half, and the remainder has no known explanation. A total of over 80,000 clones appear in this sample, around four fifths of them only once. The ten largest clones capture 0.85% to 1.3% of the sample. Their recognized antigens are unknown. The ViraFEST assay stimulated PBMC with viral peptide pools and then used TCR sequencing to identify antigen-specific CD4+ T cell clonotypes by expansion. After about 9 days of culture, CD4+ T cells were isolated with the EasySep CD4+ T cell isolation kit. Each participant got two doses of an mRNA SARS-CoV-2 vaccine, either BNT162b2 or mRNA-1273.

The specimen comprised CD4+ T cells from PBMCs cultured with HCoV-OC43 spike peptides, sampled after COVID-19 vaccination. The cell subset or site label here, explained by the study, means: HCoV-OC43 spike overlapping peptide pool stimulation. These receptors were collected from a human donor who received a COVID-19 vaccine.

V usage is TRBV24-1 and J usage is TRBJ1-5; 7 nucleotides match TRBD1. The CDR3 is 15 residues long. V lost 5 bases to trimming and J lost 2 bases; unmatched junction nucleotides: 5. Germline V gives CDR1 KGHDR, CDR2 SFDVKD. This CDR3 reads CATSGQGDGNQPQHF. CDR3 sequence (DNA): TGTGCCACCAGTGGACAGGGTGATGGCAATCAGCCCCAGCATTTT.

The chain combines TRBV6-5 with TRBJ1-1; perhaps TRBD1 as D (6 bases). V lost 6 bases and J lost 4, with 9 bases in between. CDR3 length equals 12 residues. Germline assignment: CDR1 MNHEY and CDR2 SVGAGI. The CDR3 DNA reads TGTGCCAGCAGAGCAGGGGCCACTGAAGCTTTCTTT. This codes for CASRAGATEAFF.

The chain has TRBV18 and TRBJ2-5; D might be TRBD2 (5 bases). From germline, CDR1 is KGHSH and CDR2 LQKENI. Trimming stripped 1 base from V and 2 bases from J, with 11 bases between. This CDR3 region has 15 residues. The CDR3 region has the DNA TGTGCCAGCTCACCACTGCCACCGGGACAAGAGACCCAGTACTTC. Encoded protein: CASSPLPPGQETQYF.

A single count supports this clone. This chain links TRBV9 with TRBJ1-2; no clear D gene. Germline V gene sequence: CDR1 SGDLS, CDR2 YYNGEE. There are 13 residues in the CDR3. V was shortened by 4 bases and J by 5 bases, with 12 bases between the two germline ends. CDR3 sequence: CASSLAGPYGYTF. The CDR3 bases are TGTGCCAGCAGCTTAGCAGGACCTTATGGCTACACCTTC. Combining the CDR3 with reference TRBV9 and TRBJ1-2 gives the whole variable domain DSGVTQTPKHLITATGQRVTLRCSPRSGDLSVYWYQQSLDQGLQFLIQYYNGEERAKGNILERFSAQQFPDLHSELNLSSLELGDSALYFCASSLAGPYGYTFGSGTRLTVV.

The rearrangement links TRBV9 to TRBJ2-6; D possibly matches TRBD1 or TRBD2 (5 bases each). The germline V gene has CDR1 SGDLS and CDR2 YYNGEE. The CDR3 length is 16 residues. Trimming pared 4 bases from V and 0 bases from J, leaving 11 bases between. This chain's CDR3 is CASSTRGGSGANVLTF. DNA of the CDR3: TGTGCCAGCAGCACCCGTGGGGGCTCTGGGGCCAACGTCCTGACTTTC.

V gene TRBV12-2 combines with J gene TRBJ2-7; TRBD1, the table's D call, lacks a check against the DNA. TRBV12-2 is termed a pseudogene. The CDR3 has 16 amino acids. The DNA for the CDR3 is TGTGCAAGTCGCTTAGCCCGGGACAGGGCCTCCTACGAGCAGTACGTC. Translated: CASRLARDRASYEQYV.

CDR3 bases: TGTGCCAGCAGCTTACTAGCGGGGTCCACAGATACGCAGTATTTT. This encodes CASSLLAGSTDTQYF. The chain couples TRBV7-3 to TRBJ2-3; 9 bases fit TRBD2. V lost 2 bases to trimming and J lost 2 bases; unmatched junction nucleotides: 2. The CDR3 is 15 residues long. Germline V CDR1 and CDR2: SGHTA, FQGTGA.

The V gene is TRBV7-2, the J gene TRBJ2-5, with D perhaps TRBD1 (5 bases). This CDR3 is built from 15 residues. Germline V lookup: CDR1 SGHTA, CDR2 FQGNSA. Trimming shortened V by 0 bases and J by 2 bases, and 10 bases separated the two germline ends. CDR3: CASSLARGGQETQYF. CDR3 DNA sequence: TGTGCCAGCAGCTTAGCTAGGGGCGGACAAGAGACCCAGTACTTC.

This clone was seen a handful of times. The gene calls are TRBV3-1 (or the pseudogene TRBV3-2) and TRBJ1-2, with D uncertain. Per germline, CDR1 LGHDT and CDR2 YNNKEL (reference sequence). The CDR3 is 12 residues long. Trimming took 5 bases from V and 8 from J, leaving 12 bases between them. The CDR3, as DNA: TGTGCCAGCAGCAACCCCAAGAGGGGCTACACCTTC. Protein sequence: CASSNPKRGYTF.

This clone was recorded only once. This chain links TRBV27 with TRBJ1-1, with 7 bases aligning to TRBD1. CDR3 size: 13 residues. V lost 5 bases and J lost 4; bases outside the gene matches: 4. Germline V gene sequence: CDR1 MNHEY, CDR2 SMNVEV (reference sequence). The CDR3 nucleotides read TGTGCCAGCAGTCCCCACAGGGGCACTGAAGCTTTCTTT. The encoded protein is CASSPHRGTEAFF.

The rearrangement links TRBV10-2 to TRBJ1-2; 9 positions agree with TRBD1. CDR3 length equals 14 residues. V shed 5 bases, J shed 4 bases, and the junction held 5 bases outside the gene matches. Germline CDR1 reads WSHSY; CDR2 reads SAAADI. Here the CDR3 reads CASSLTGGGYGYTF. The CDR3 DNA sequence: TGCGCCAGCAGTCTAACAGGGGGCGGCTATGGCTACACCTTC.

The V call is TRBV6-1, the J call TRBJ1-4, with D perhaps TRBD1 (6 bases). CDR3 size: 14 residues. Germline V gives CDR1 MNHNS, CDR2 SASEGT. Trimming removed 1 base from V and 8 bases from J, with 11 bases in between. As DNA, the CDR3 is TGTGCCAGCAGTGAAGGGGGGGCGGGAGAAAAACTGTTTTTT. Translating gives CASSEGGAGEKLFF.

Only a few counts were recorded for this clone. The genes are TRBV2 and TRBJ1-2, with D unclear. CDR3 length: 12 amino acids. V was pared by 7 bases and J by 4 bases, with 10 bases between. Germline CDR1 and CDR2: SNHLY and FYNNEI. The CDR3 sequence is CASKALPYGYTF. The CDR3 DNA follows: TGTGCCAGCAAAGCTTTGCCCTATGGCTACACCTTC. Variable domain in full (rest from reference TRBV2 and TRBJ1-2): EPEVTQTPSHQVTQMGQEVILRCVPISNHLYFYWYRQILGQKVEFLVSFYNNEISEKSEIFDDQFSVERPDGSNFTLKIRSTKLEDSAMYFCASKALPYGYTFGSGTRLTVV.

CDR3 protein: CASGLGGRTSNTEAFF. CDR3 coding DNA: TGTGCCAGCGGGTTGGGCGGGCGGACTTCGAACACTGAAGCTTTCTTT. The gene calls are TRBV19 and TRBJ1-1; the D is unclear. The V end lost 9 bases, the J end lost 1 base, and 21 bases lay between the germline ends. CDR1 and CDR2 from the germline V gene are LNHDA and SQIVND (reference sequence). The CDR3 covers 16 residues.

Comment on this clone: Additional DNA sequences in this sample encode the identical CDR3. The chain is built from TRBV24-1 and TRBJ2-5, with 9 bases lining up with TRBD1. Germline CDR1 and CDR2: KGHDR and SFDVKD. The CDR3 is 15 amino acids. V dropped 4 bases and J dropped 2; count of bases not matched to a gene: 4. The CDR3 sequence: CATSDPGTGQETQYF. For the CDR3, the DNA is TGTGCCACCAGTGACCCCGGGACAGGGCAAGAGACCCAGTACTTC.

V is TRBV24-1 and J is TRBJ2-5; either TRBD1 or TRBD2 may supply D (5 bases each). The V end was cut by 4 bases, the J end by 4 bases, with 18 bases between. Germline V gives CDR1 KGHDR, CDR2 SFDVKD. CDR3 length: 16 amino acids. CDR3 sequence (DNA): TGTGCCACCAGTGAGACGGGGCGGTCCCTAGGAGAGACCCAGTACTTC. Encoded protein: CATSETGRSLGETQYF.

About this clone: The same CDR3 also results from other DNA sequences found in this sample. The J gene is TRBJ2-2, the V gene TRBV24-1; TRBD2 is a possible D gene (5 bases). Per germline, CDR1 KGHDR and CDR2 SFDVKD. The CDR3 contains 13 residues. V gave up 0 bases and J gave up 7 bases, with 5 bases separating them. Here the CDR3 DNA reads TGTGCCACCAGTGATTTGCGGGGCGGGGAGCTGTTTTTT. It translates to CATSDLRGGELFF.

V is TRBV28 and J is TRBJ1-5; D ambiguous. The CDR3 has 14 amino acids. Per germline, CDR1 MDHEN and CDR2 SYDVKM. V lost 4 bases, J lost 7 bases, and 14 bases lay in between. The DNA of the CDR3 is TGTGCCAGCAGTTCTGTCGCAGAAAACCAGCCCCAGCATTTT. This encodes CASSSVAENQPQHF.

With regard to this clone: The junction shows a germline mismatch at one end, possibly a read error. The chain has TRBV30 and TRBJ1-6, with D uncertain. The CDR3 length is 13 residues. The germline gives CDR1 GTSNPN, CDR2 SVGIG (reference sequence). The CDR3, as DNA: TGTGCCCGGAGCTTGGGGTTTAATTCACCCCTCCACTTT. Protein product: CARSLGFNSPLHF.

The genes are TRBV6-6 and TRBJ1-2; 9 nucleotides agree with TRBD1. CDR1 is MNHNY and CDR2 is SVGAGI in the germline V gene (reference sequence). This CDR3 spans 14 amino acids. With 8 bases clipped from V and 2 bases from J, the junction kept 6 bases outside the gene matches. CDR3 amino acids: CASERGTGNYGYTF. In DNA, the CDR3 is TGTGCCAGCGAAAGAGGGACAGGGAACTATGGCTACACCTTC.

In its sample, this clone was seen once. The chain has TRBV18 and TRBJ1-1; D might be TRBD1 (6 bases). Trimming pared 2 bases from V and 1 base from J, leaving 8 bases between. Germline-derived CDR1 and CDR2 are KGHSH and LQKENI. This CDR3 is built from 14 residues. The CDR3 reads CASSPNRANTEAFF. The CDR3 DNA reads TGTGCCAGCTCACCAAACAGGGCGAACACTGAAGCTTTCTTT. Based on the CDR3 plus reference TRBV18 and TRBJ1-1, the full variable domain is NAGVMQNPRHLVRRRGQEARLRCSPMKGHSHVYWYRQLPEEGLKFMVYLQKENIIDESGMPKERFSAEFPKEGPSILRIQQVVRGDSAAYFCASSPNRANTEAFFGQGTRLTVV.

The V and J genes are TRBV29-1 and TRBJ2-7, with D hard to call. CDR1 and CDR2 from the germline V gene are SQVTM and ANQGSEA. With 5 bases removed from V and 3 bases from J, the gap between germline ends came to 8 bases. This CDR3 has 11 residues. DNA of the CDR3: TGCAGCGTTTACGTGAACTACGAGCAGTACGTC. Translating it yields CSVYVNYEQYV.

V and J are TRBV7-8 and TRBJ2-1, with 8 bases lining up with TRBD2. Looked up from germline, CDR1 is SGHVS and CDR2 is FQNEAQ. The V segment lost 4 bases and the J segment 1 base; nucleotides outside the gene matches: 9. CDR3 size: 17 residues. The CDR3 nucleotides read TGTGCCAGCAGCTCCCCGGGACTAGTTATTTCCTACAATGAGCAGTTCTTC. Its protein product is CASSSPGLVISYNEQFF.

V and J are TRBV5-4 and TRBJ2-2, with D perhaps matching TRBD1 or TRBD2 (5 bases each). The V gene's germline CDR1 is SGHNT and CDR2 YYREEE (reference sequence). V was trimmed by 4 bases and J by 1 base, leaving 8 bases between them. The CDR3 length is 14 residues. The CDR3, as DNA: TGTGCCAGCAGCGGGGGTTTGAACACCGGGGAGCTGTTTTTT. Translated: CASSGGLNTGELFF.

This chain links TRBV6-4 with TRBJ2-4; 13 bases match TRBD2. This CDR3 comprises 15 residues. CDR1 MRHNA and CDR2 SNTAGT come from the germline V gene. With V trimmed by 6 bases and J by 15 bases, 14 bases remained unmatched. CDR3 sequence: CASSPGTSGAQSLYF. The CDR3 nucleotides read TGTGCCAGCAGCCCCGGGACTAGCGGGGCCCAAAGTTTGTACTTC.

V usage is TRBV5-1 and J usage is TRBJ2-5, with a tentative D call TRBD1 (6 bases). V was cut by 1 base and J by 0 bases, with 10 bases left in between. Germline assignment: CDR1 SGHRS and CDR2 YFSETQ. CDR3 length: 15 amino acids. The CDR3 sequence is CASSLTTGDQETQYF. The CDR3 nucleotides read TGCGCCAGCAGCTTGACGACAGGAGACCAAGAGACCCAGTACTTC. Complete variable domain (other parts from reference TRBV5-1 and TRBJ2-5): KAGVTQTPRYLIKTRGQQVTLSCSPISGHRSVSWYQQTPGQGLQFLFEYFSETQRNKGNFPGRFSGRQFSNSRSEMNVSTLELGDSALYLCASSLTTGDQETQYFGPGTRLLVL.

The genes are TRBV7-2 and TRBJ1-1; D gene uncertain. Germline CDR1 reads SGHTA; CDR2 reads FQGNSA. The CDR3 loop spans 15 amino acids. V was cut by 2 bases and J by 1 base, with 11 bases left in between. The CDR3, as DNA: TGTGCCAGCAGCTTACTACACACCGCGAACACTGAAGCTTTCTTT. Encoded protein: CASSLLHTANTEAFF.

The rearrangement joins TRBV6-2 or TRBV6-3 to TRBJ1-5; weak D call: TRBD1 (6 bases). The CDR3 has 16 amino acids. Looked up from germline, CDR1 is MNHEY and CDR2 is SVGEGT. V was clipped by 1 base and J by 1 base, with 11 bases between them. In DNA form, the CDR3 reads TGTGCCAGCAGTTACTACCCAGGGGTAAGCAATCAGCCCCAGCATTTT. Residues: CASSYYPGVSNQPQHF.